The 11 T cell receptor beta chains in this list originate from one sample, sequenced in a study of blood T cells in healthy people across ages. The authors ran a second PCR of roughly 6 to 12 cycles using a sample-barcoded 5' primer and a J-beta primer mix. TCRdb processed the 5' RACE reads anew with MiXCR; each CDR3 protein has one entry. The sample consists of about 1.1 million distinct CDR3 sequences, more than 30% of them appearing once. Sequencing used blood. Every receptor here comes from a man between 18 and 29 years old in good health.

This sequence joins TRBV25-1 and TRBJ2-7, with D possibly called TRBD1 or TRBD2 (5 bases each). The germline CDR1 and CDR2 sequences are MGHDK and SYGVNS. This CDR3 has 13 residues. Trimming removed 5 bases from V and 5 bases from J, with 13 bases in between. In DNA form, the CDR3 reads TGTGCCAGCAGTCATTCTGGGGGAGACGAGCAGTACTTC. Protein sequence: CASSHSGGDEQYF.

J is TRBJ2-3 and V is TRBV9, with D perhaps matching TRBD1 (5 bases). Germline loops: CDR1 SGDLS, CDR2 YYNGEE. The V end was cut by 0 bases, the J end by 0 bases, with 8 bases between. CDR3 length: 15 amino acids. The CDR3 reads CASSVEGVSTDTQYF. CDR3 bases: TGTGCCAGCAGCGTAGAAGGGGTTAGCACAGATACGCAGTATTTT.

As concerns this clonotype: A single base separates this from a much larger clone, so it may be a read error. The CDR3 spells CSAREGLGETDEQYF. The CDR3 nucleotides are TGCAGTGCTAGAGAGGGACTGGGAGAGACCGATGAGCAGTACTTC. This chain uses TRBV20-1 with TRBJ2-5, with D perhaps TRBD2 (6 bases). The CDR3 is 15 amino acids. Trimming stripped 0 bases from V and 11 bases from J, with 22 bases between. Germline CDR1 reads DFQATT; CDR2 reads SNEGSKA (reference sequence).

V is TRBV12-3 or TRBV12-4 and J is TRBJ1-6, with D unclear. This CDR3 is 13 amino acids long. The V end was cut by 7 bases, the J end by 6 bases, with 10 bases between. The CDR3: CASNPGPNSPLHF. DNA for the CDR3: TGTGCCAGCAACCCGGGTCCTAATTCACCCCTCCACTTT.

This clonotype turned up a few times. The rearrangement joins TRBV11-3 to TRBJ2-1; 7 nucleotides line up with TRBD1. Trimming took 0 bases from V and 1 from J; bases not matched to a gene: 0. Per the germline V gene, CDR1 is SGHNT and CDR2 is YENEEA. This CDR3 region has 15 residues. CDR3 sequence reads: CASSLEGQSYNEQFF. The CDR3 DNA reads as TGTGCCAGCAGCTTAGAGGGACAGTCCTACAATGAGCAGTTCTTC.

Details on this clonotype: A much more abundant neighbour one base away suggests this may be a read error. V usage is TRBV10-3 and J usage is TRBJ2-1; D not certain. This CDR3 is 13 amino acids long. In germline, CDR1 is ENHRY, CDR2 SYGVKD. DNA of the CDR3: TGTGCCATCAGTGAGGAGCGCGACAAGGAGCAGTTCTTC. This gives the protein CAISEERDKEQFF.

The rearrangement links TRBV27 to TRBJ1-1; tentatively, D is TRBD1 (5 bases). The length of the CDR3 is 16 residues. From germline, CDR1 is MNHEY and CDR2 SMNVEV (reference sequence). Trimming cost V 0 bases and J 0 bases, with 11 bases left between them. CDR3 in amino acids: CASSLSGVRVNTEAFF. CDR3 in DNA: TGTGCCAGCAGTTTATCGGGGGTCAGGGTGAACACTGAAGCTTTCTTT.

The CDR3 region has the DNA TGTGCCAGCACTTGGGGAGATACGCAGTATTTT. It yields the protein CASTWGDTQYF. J is TRBJ2-3 and V is TRBV6-6; no definite D call. V was pared by 7 bases and J by 5 bases, with 7 bases between. Germline CDR1 MNHNY, CDR2 SVGAGI (reference sequence). The length of the CDR3 is 11 residues.

This clonotype was recorded once. This chain links TRBV20-1 with TRBJ2-7, with TRBD1 as a possible D gene (5 bases). Germline values: CDR1 DFQATT, CDR2 SNEGSKA (reference sequence). Trimming stripped 4 bases from V and 12 bases from J, with 25 bases between. The CDR3 totals 14 residues. The CDR3 reads CSAIQGIGQETRYF. In DNA form, the CDR3 reads TGCAGTGCTATCCAGGGCATCGGGCAAGAGACCCGGTACTTC.

The chain has TRBV5-1 and TRBJ1-1; D remains unclear. The ends were cut back, 4 bases at V and 3 bases at J, with 10 bases in the middle. The CDR3 has 13 residues. Germline CDR1 reads SGHRS; CDR2 reads YFSETQ. CDR3 sequence: CASSATFDTEAFF. The CDR3 region has the DNA TGCGCCAGCAGCGCTACCTTTGACACTGAAGCTTTCTTT.

This clonotype was recorded a few times. The CDR3 DNA follows: TGTGCCAGCACCTCCGATGGGGGGATCGGCAATCAGCCCCAGCATTTT. Translated, it gives CASTSDGGIGNQPQHF. This chain connects TRBV2 to TRBJ1-5, with a weak D call TRBD1 (5 bases). CDR3 size: 16 residues. V dropped 7 bases and J dropped 2 bases, with 18 bases sitting between them. Looked up from germline, CDR1 is SNHLY and CDR2 is FYNNEI. The complete variable domain, with remaining parts taken from reference TRBV2 and TRBJ1-5, reads EPEVTQTPSHQVTQMGQEVILRCVPISNHLYFYWYRQILGQKVEFLVSFYNNEISEKSEIFDDQFSVERPDGSNFTLKIRSTKLEDSAMYFCASTSDGGIGNQPQHFGDGTRLSIL.